This TCR beta chain is from a study of T-cell memory formation after mild COVID-19. Study findings and constraints: Day 15 to 85 contracting clones showed balanced CD4/CD8; day 15 to 37 expanders favored CD4+.

TCRdb re-derived calls from the 5' RACE reads in MiXCR, one entry per CDR3 protein. The sample holds 29,000 or so distinct CDR3 sequences; about 12% are singletons and the top ten take over 12%. This clonotype was observed many times. Antigen unknown. Between the trimmed V and J ends, which lost 6 bases and 0 bases, there was a span of 3 bases. CDR3 length equals 12 residues. The sequence was collected from an adult woman who had mild COVID-19 (a few samples of this study predate the infection). Cell type and time point are not known. The rearrangement uses TRBV12-3 or TRBV12-4 and TRBJ1-5; D is ambiguous. The sequenced sample was PBMCs or a T cell subset sorted from them (not recorded which). The CDR3 sequence is CASRASNQPQHF. The CDR3 coding sequence is TGTGCCAGCAGGGCTAGCAATCAGCCCCAGCATTTT.